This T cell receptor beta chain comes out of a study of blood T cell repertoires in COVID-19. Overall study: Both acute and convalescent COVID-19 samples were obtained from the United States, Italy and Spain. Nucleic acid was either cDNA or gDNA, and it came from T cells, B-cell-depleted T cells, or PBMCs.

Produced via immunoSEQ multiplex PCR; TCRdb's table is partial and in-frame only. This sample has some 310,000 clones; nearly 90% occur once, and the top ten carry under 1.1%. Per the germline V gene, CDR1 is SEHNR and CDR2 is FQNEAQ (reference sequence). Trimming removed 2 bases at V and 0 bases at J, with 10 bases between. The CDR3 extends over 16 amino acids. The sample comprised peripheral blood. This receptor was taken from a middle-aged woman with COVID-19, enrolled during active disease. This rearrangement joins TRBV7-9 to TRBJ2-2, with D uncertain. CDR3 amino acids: CASSLFAAANTGELFF. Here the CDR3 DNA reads TGTGCCAGCAGCTTATTTGCGGCAGCGAACACCGGGGAGCTGTTTTTT.